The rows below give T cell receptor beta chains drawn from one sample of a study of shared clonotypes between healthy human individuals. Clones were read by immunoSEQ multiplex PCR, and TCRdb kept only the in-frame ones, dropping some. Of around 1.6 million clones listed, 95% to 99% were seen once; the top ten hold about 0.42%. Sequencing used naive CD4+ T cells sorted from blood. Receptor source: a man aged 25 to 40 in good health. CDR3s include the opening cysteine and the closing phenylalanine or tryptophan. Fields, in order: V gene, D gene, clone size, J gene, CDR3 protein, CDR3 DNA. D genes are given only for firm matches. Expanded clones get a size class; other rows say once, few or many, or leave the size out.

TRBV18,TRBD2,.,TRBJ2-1,CASSPLGTSAHNEQFF,TGTGCCAGCTCACCACTTGGGACTAGCGCCCACAATGAGCAGTTCTTC
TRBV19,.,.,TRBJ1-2,CASSSRGGYFYGYTF,TGTGCCAGTAGTTCAAGGGGAGGGTACTTCTATGGCTACACCTTC
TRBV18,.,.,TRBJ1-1,CASSPLGPQGGNEAFF,TGTGCCAGCTCACCACTTGGCCCCCAGGGCGGCAATGAAGCTTTCTTT
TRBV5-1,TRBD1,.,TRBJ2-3,CASSLATFRGTQYF,TGCGCCAGCAGCTTGGCAACGTTCAGGGGGACGCAGTATTTT
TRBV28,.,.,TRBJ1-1,CASSFRAIRHQDAEAFF,TGTGCCAGCAGTTTTAGGGCAATCCGACACCAAGACGCTGAAGCTTTCTTT
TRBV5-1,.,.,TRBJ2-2,CASSSGMATTGELFF,TGCGCCAGCAGTTCAGGGATGGCGACCACCGGGGAGCTGTTTTTT
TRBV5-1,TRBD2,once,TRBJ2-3,CASSSGLAGGRSTTDTQYF,TGCGCCAGCAGCTCCGGACTAGCGGGAGGTCGATCCACCACAGATACGCAGTATTTT
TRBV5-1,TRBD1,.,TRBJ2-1,CASNTGQGMNEQFF,TGCGCCAGCAACACGGGACAGGGTATGAATGAGCAGTTCTTC
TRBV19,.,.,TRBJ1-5,CASSMVLASNQPQHF,TGTGCCAGTAGTATGGTTCTGGCAAGCAATCAGCCCCAGCATTTT
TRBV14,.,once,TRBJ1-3,CASSLSGNTIYF,TGTGCCAGCAGCCTAAGTGGAAACACCATATATTTT
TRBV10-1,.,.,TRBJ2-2,CASSEVATTGELFF,TGCGCCAGCAGTGAGGTGGCGACCACCGGGGAGCTGTTTTTT
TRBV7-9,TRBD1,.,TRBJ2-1,CASSLWDRGLLNEQFF,TGTGCCAGCAGCTTATGGGACAGGGGGCTTTTGAATGAGCAGTTCTTC
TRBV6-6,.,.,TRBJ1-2,CASSLSRDYTF,TGTGCCAGCAGTCTCAGTCGGGACTACACCTTC
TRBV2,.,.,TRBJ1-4,CASSEVSRGNEKLFF,TGTGCCAGCAGTGAAGTTTCGAGGGGGAATGAAAAACTGTTTTTT
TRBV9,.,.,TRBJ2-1,CASSQLESSYNEQFF,TGTGCCAGCAGCCAACTAGAGAGCTCCTACAATGAGCAGTTCTTC
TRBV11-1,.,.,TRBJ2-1,CASSLWRPGFLSSYNEQFF,TGTGCCAGCAGCTTATGGAGACCGGGATTTTTGAGCTCCTACAATGAGCAGTTCTTC
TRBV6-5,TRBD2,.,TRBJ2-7,CASSPGLAGVYEQYF,TGTGCCAGCAGCCCCGGACTAGCGGGAGTGTACGAGCAGTACTTC
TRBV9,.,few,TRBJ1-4,CASSSGGAVPVKLFF,TGTGCCAGCAGCTCCGGGGGCGCGGTCCCGGTAAAACTGTTTTTT
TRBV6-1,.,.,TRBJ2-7,CASSASSGWTMGEQYF,TGTGCCAGCAGTGCTAGTTCGGGATGGACAATGGGCGAGCAGTACTTC
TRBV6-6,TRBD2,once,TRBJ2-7,CASSQTSGSSYEQYF,TGTGCCAGCAGTCAGACTAGCGGGTCCTCCTACGAGCAGTACTTC
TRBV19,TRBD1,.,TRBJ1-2,CASTPTGVDYGYTF,TGTGCCAGTACTCCGACAGGGGTGGACTATGGCTACACCTTC
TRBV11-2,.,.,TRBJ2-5,CASSLDLWAEETQYF,TGTGCCAGCAGCTTAGATTTATGGGCAGAAGAGACCCAGTACTTC
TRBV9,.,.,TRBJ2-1,CASSVEGRAVLYNEQFF,TGTGCCAGCAGCGTAGAGGGCCGGGCTGTCCTCTACAATGAGCAGTTCTTC
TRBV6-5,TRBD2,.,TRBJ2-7,CASRLAGGSYEQYF,TGTGCCAGCAGGTTAGCGGGAGGGTCGTACGAGCAGTACTTC
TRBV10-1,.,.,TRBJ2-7,CASSGQTRVHPYEQYF,TGCGCCAGCAGTGGCCAGACTAGAGTTCACCCCTACGAGCAGTACTTC
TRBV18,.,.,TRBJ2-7,CASSVSSGYEQYF,TGTGCCAGCTCAGTCTCGTCAGGCTACGAGCAGTACTTC
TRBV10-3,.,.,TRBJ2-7,CAIQDSGREKDEQYF,TGTGCCATACAGGACTCGGGCAGGGAAAAGGACGAGCAGTACTTC
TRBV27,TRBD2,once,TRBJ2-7,CASSPQPVGLAGVSISYEQYF,TGTGCCAGCAGTCCACAGCCCGTTGGACTAGCGGGAGTGAGTATCTCCTACGAGCAGTACTTC
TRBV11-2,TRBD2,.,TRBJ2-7,CASSSRLAGGTLEQYF,TGTGCCAGCAGTTCCAGACTAGCGGGGGGTACGCTGGAGCAGTACTTC
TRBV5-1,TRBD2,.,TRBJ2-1,CASSLEASGRKFF,TGCGCCAGCAGCTTGGAGGCTAGCGGGAGAAAGTTCTTC